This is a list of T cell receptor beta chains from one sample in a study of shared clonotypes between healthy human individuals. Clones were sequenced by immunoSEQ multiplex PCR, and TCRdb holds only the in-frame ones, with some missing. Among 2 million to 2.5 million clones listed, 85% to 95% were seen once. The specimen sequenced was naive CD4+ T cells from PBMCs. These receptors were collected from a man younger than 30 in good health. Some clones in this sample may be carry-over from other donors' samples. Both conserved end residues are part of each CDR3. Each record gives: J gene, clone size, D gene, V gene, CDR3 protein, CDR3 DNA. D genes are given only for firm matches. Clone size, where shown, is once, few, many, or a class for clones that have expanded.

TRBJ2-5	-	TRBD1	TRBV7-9	CASSQSRPGGKETQYF	TGTGCCAGCAGCCAATCCCGGCCAGGGGGCAAAGAGACCCAGTACTTC
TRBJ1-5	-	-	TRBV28	CATTGGGSGNQPQHF	TGTGCCACCACCGGGGGAGGGAGCGGCAATCAGCCCCAGCATTTT
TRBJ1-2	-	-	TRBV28	CASSSPRQALAGYTF	TGTGCCAGCAGCTCCCCCCGACAGGCGCTCGCTGGCTACACCTTC
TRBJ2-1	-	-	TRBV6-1	CASSETHREGNEQFF	TGTGCCAGCAGTGAAACCCACCGGGAAGGCAATGAGCAGTTCTTC
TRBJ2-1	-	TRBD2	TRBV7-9	CASSLSALTSGAGWYEQFF	TGTGCCAGCAGCTTGAGCGCCCTGACTAGCGGTGCCGGGTGGTATGAGCAGTTCTTC
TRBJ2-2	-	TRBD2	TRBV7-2	CASSLAGGFNTGELFF	TGTGCCAGCAGCTTAGCGGGAGGGTTTAACACCGGGGAGCTGTTTTTT
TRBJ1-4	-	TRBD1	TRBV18	CASSLQGAANEKLFF	TGTGCCAGCTCACTTCAGGGGGCCGCTAATGAAAAACTGTTTTTT
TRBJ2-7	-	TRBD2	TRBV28	CASSPDLAGVPRRPSYEQYF	TGTGCCAGCAGCCCAGATTTAGCGGGAGTACCCCGCCGTCCCTCCTACGAGCAGTACTTC
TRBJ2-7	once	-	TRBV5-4	CASSFAGAAYEQYF	TGTGCCAGCAGCTTTGCGGGGGCCGCCTACGAGCAGTACTTC
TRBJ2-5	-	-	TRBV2	CASSGGGAGQETQYF	TGTGCCAGCAGTGGAGGTGGGGCAGGCCAAGAGACCCAGTACTTC
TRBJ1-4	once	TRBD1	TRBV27	CASSLAGGNEKLFF	TGTGCCAGCAGTTTAGCAGGGGGTAATGAAAAACTGTTTTTT
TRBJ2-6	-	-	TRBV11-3	CASSLATSSGANVLTF	TGTGCCAGCAGCTTGGCTACGAGCTCTGGGGCCAACGTCCTGACTTTC
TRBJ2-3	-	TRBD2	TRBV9	CASSATSLGTDTQYF	TGTGCCAGCAGCGCGACTAGCTTGGGCACAGATACGCAGTATTTT
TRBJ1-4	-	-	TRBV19	CATQTRQYNEKLFF	TGTGCCACTCAAACAAGACAGTATAATGAAAAACTGTTTTTT
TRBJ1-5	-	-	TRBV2	CASLSSPRNNQPQHF	TGTGCCAGCCTAAGTAGCCCTAGAAACAATCAGCCCCAGCATTTT
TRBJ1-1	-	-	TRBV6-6	CASSYGITEAFF	TGTGCCAGCAGTTACGGGATCACTGAAGCTTTCTTT
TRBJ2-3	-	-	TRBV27	CASRTRLAQYF	TGTGCCAGCAGAACTCGATTGGCGCAGTATTTT
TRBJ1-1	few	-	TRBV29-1	CSVVRRNTEAFF	TGCAGCGTTGTTAGACGGAACACTGAAGCTTTCTTT
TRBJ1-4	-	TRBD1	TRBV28	CASTTTGVANEKLFF	TGTGCCAGCACCACGACAGGGGTGGCTAATGAAAAACTGTTTTTT
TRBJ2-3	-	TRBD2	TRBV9	CASSGRGAADTQYF	TGTGCCAGCAGCGGGCGGGGGGCGGCAGATACGCAGTATTTT
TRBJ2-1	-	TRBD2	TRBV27	CASSLRLAGGHGNEQFF	TGTGCCAGCAGTCTCCGTTTAGCGGGAGGGCATGGCAATGAGCAGTTCTTC
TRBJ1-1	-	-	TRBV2	CASSDRGLSEAFF	TGTGCCAGCAGTGACCGGGGTTTGAGTGAAGCTTTCTTT
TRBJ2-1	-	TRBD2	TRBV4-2	CASTLMGREGNEQFF	TGTGCCAGCACCCTAATGGGGCGGGAGGGAAATGAGCAGTTCTTC
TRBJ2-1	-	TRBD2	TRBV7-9	CASSSIPGLAGSSYNEQFF	TGTGCCAGCAGCTCCATCCCGGGACTAGCGGGAAGCTCCTACAATGAGCAGTTCTTC
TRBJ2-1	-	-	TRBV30	CAVPGVGYNEQFF	TGTGCTGTGCCGGGGGTGGGATACAATGAGCAGTTCTTC
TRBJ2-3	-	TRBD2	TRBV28	CASRGGSGRFTDTQYF	TGTGCCAGCAGGGGTGGTAGCGGGAGGTTCACAGATACGCAGTATTTT
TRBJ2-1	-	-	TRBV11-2	CASSLIEAVPGWGNEQFF	TGTGCCAGCAGCTTAATCGAAGCGGTCCCAGGGTGGGGGAATGAGCAGTTCTTC
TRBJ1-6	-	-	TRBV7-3	CASSLDPNSPLHF	TGTGCCAGCAGCCTAGACCCTAATTCACCCCTCCACTTT
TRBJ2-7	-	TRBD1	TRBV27	CASSSQGAYEQYF	TGTGCCAGCAGTTCGCAGGGGGCGTACGAGCAGTACTTC
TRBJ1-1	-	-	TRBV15	CATSSILSTEAFF	TGTGCCACCAGCAGCATACTATCTACTGAAGCTTTCTTT
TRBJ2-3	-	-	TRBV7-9	CASRNFPSGDTQYF	TGTGCCAGCAGGAATTTCCCTAGTGGGGATACGCAGTATTTT
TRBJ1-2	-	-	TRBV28	CASSPPSFYGYTF	TGTGCCAGCAGTCCTCCCAGTTTCTATGGCTACACCTTC